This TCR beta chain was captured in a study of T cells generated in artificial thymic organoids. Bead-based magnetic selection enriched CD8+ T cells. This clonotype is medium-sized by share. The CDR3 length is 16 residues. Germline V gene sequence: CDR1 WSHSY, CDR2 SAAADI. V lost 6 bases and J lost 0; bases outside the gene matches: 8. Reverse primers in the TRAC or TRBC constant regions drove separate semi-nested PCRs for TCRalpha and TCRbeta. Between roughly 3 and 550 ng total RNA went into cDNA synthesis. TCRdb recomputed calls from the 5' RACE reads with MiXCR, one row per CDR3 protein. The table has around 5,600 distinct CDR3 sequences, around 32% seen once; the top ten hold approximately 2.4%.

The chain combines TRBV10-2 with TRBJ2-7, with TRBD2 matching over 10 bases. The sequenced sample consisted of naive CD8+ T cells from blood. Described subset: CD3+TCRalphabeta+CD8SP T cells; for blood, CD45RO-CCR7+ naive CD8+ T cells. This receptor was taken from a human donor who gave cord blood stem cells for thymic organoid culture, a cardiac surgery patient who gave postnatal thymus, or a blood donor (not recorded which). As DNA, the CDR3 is TGCGCCAGCAGCGTGACCGGGACTAGCGTCTCCTACGAGCAGTACTTC. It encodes CASSVTGTSVSYEQYF.